These 3 T cell receptor beta chains were sequenced from one sample in a study of CD8 T cells in Susac syndrome. Reverse transcription of roughly 0.5 to 1 ug RNA was carried out with random hexamers. Via MiXCR, TCRdb re-called the immunoSEQ multiplex PCR reads, giving one row per CDR3 protein. This sample has some 400,000 distinct CDR3 sequences, with approximately 89% found just once. The sequencing sample was made of CD8+ T cells from PBMCs. The receptors shown here come from a human donor with multiple sclerosis.

The chain couples TRBV19 to TRBJ2-1; D might be TRBD1 (6 bases). The germline gives CDR1 LNHDA, CDR2 SQIVND (reference sequence). V was trimmed by 5 bases and J by 4 bases, leaving 18 bases between them. CDR3 size: 16 residues. The CDR3, as DNA: TGTGCCAGTAGTTTCTCTGCAGGGGAAGGGTACAATGAGCAGTTCTTC. Protein: CASSFSAGEGYNEQFF.

This chain joins TRBV27 and TRBJ2-3; 10 bases are a match to TRBD2. The ends lost 5 bases at V and 6 bases at J; junction bases unmatched: 8. CDR1 and CDR2 (germline): MNHEY, SMNVEV (reference sequence). The CDR3 spans 15 residues. The CDR3 here is CASSLPGTSVDTQYF. CDR3 bases: TGTGCCAGCAGTCTACCTGGGACTAGCGTGGATACGCAGTATTTT.

The genes are TRBV7-9 and TRBJ2-7; D tentatively fits TRBD1 or TRBD2 (5 bases each). The V gene's germline CDR1 is SEHNR and CDR2 FQNEAQ (reference sequence). The CDR3 has 12 amino acids. V was pared by 3 bases and J by 7 bases, with 10 bases between. The CDR3 DNA reads as TGTGCCAGCAGCTTGGGACCCCAGGAGCAGTACTTC. Encoded protein: CASSLGPQEQYF. Filled out from reference TRBV7-9 and TRBJ2-7, the complete variable domain reads DTGVSQNPRHKITKRGQNVTFRCDPISEHNRLYWYRQTLGQGPEFLTYFQNEAQLEKSRLLSDRFSAERPKGSFSTLEIQRTEQGDSAMYLCASSLGPQEQYFGPGTRLTVT.